These 15 T cell receptor beta chains share one sample of origin, sequenced in a study of blood T cells in healthy people across ages. A sample-barcoded 5' primer and a J-beta primer mix were used in a second PCR of roughly 7 to 11 cycles. TCRdb reanalysed the 5' RACE reads using MiXCR and keeps one entry per CDR3 protein. The sample gives roughly 1.9 million distinct CDR3 sequences, 30% to 40% of which show up once; about 21% is in the top ten. Sequences were obtained from blood. The receptor source for this set is a human donor in good health.

As concerns this clonotype: A single base separates this from a much larger clone, so it may be a read error. The genes are TRBV20-1 and TRBJ1-5; possibly TRBD1 for D (6 bases). Germline CDR1 reads DFQATT; CDR2 reads SNEGSKA (reference sequence). There are 13 residues in the CDR3. CDR3 in DNA: TGCAGTGCTGGCACAGGGTCCAATCCGCCCCAGCATTTT. It encodes CSAGTGSNPPQHF.

V is TRBV6-5 and J is TRBJ1-2; D gene ambiguous. The V gene's germline CDR1 is MNHEY and CDR2 SVGAGI. V dropped 7 bases and J dropped 1 base, with 16 bases sitting between them. CDR3 length: 15 residues. The DNA of the CDR3 is TGTGCCAGCACCCTACGGGAGGGAATTAACTATGGCTACACCTTC. Its translation: CASTLREGINYGYTF.

This clonotype has only a few counts. This chain joins TRBV3-1 and TRBJ1-2, with 12 bases that match TRBD1. This CDR3 region has 15 residues. Germline CDR1 reads LGHDT; CDR2 reads YNNKEL (reference sequence). V trimming: 3 bases; J trimming: 6 bases; junction bases outside the gene matches: 5. Here the CDR3 DNA reads TGTGCCAGCAGCCAGCCGGGACAGGGGGCTAATGGCTACACCTTC. Protein product: CASSQPGQGANGYTF.

The sample holds a few counts of this clonotype. The V and J genes are TRBV24-1 and TRBJ2-1; D might be TRBD1 or TRBD2, each matching 5 bases. Germline V gives CDR1 KGHDR, CDR2 SFDVKD. Trimming removed 3 bases from V and 6 bases from J, with 17 bases in between. The CDR3 length is 16 residues. The CDR3 DNA is TGTGCCACCAGTGATGCCGGGACCCAGGACCTCAATGAGCAGTTCTTC. It specifies CATSDAGTQDLNEQFF.

This clonotype was counted a few times. This rearrangement joins TRBV28 to TRBJ1-2; D is uncertain. This CDR3 is built from 14 residues. Germline CDR1 and CDR2: MDHEN and SYDVKM. Trimming left V 5 bases short and J 4 bases short, with 14 bases between. This chain's CDR3 is CASSQAGSTYGYTF. DNA of the CDR3: TGTGCCAGCAGTCAGGCAGGAAGCACCTATGGCTACACCTTC.

This clonotype was seen ten or more times. The CDR3 nucleotides are TGTGCCAGCAGCCAAGACGGTCAGACCCAGTACTTC. Translated, it gives CASSQDGQTQYF. This sequence joins TRBV4-2 and TRBJ2-5; D unclear. Germline lookup yields CDR1 LGHNA and CDR2 YNFKEQ. The germline V and J ends were trimmed by 0 bases and 6 bases, with 5 bases remaining between them. CDR3 length: 12 residues.

V is TRBV6-4 and J is TRBJ1-5; perhaps TRBD1 as D (5 bases). The CDR3 runs to 19 residues. V was trimmed by 6 bases and J by 2 bases, leaving 26 bases between them. CDR1 and CDR2 from the germline V gene are MRHNA and SNTAGT. The CDR3 is CASRTWGPSQNLGNQPQHF. CDR3 nucleotides: TGTGCCAGCAGGACCTGGGGACCGTCGCAAAACTTGGGCAATCAGCCCCAGCATTTT.

This clonotype was picked up a small number of times. The chain carries TRBV20-1 and TRBJ2-5, with D perhaps matching TRBD2 (6 bases). The CDR3 extends over 13 amino acids. Trimming pared 1 base from V and 5 bases from J, leaving 11 bases between. From germline, CDR1 is DFQATT and CDR2 SNEGSKA (reference sequence). In DNA, the CDR3 is TGCAGTGCTAGAGCGGGGGACCGGGAGACCCAGTACTTC. This codes for CSARAGDRETQYF.

The chain combines TRBV12-3 or TRBV12-4 with TRBJ1-2; D might be TRBD1 (5 bases). This CDR3 contains 14 residues. V was cut by 2 bases and J by 5 bases, with 12 bases left in between. CDR3 coding DNA: TGTGCCAGCAGTTTACAGGGAGGTATATATGGCTACACCTTC. This gives the protein CASSLQGGIYGYTF.

The rearrangement links TRBV6-1 to TRBJ2-1; D is perhaps TRBD1 (7 bases). This CDR3 spans 14 amino acids. Germline V gene lookup returns CDR1 MNHNS and CDR2 SASEGT. V gave up 5 bases and J gave up 9 bases, with 17 bases separating them. CDR3 sequence reads: CASSSMTGRGEQFF. CDR3 in DNA: TGTGCCAGCAGTTCGATGACAGGGCGGGGTGAGCAGTTCTTC.

This clonotype was counted a single time. V usage is TRBV5-4 and J usage is TRBJ1-3; no definite D call. Trimming took off 4 bases at V and 1 base at J, with 9 bases between the two ends. The CDR3 length is 14 residues. Germline V gene sequence: CDR1 SGHNT, CDR2 YYREEE (reference sequence). CDR3 loop: CASSATASGNTIYF. CDR3 sequence (DNA): TGTGCCAGCAGCGCTACGGCTTCTGGAAACACCATATATTTT.

The chain carries TRBV6-6 and TRBJ2-7; TRBD2 aligns across 9 bases. The germline gives CDR1 MNHNY, CDR2 SVGAGI (reference sequence). V was clipped by 5 bases and J by 0 bases; unmatched bases: 5. This CDR3 comprises 15 residues. CDR3 nucleotide sequence: TGTGCCAGCAGTCTAGCGGGGATGAGCTCCTACGAGCAGTACTTC. Amino acids: CASSLAGMSSYEQYF.

The chain links TRBV11-3 to TRBJ2-3, with D possibly TRBD1 on 6 matching bases. The V and J ends lost 5 bases and 0 bases respectively, with 12 bases between them. Germline V CDR1 and CDR2: SGHNT, YENEEA. The CDR3 has 15 amino acids. CDR3 protein: CASSRDTQSTDTQYF. The DNA of the CDR3 is TGTGCCAGCAGCCGGGACACCCAGAGCACAGATACGCAGTATTTT.

This clonotype showed up just a few times. The rearrangement joins TRBV6-1 to TRBJ1-5, with 8 bases that match TRBD1. Germline-derived CDR1 and CDR2 are MNHNS and SASEGT. Trimming cost V 5 bases and J 2 bases; bases outside gene matches: 11. The CDR3 totals 17 residues. CDR3 coding DNA: TGTGCCAGCAGTACCCAGGGGGCACCGGGGGGCAATCAGCCCCAGCATTTT. Translating it yields CASSTQGAPGGNQPQHF.

The V call is TRBV11-2, the J call TRBJ2-3, with D perhaps assigned TRBD1 or TRBD2 (6 bases each). This CDR3 has 16 residues. Germline V CDR1 and CDR2: SGHAT, FQNNGV. Between the trimmed V and J ends, which lost 3 bases and 0 bases, there was a span of 13 bases. CDR3 in DNA: TGTGCCAGCAGCTTTAATAGGGGGGAGAGCACAGATACGCAGTATTTT. Translation: CASSFNRGESTDTQYF.